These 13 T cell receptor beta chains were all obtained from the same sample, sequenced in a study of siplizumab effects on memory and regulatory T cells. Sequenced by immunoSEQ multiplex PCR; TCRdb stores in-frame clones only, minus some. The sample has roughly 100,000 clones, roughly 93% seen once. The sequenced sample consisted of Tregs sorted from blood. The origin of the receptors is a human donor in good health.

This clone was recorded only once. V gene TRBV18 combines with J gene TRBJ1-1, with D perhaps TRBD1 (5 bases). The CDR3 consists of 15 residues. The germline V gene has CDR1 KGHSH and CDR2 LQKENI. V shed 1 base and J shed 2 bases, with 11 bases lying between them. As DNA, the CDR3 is TGTGCCAGCTCACCACGGTGGACATCTAACACTGAAGCTTTCTTT. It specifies CASSPRWTSNTEAFF. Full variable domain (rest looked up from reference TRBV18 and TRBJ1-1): NAGVMQNPRHLVRRRGQEARLRCSPMKGHSHVYWYRQLPEEGLKFMVYLQKENIIDESGMPKERFSAEFPKEGPSILRIQQVVRGDSAAYFCASSPRWTSNTEAFFGQGTRLTVV.

The CDR3 here is CASSLDSGISTDTQYF. For the CDR3, the DNA is TGTGCCAGCAGCTTAGATAGCGGGATAAGCACAGATACGCAGTATTTT. The chain links TRBV7-8 to TRBJ2-3; TRBD2 agrees at 8 bases. Looked up from germline, CDR1 is SGHVS and CDR2 is FQNEAQ. The CDR3 spans 16 residues. With V trimmed by 1 base and J by 0 bases, 3 bases remained unmatched.

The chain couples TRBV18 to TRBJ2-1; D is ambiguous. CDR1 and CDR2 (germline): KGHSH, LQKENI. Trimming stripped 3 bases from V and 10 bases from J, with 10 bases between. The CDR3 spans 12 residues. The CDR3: CASSPWSGEQFF. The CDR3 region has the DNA TGTGCCAGCTCACCCTGGTCTGGGGAGCAGTTCTTC.

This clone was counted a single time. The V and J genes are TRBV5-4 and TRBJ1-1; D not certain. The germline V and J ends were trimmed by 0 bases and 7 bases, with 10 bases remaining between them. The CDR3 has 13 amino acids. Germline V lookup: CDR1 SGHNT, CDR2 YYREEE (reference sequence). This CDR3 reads CASSLEAGSEAFF. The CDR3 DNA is TGTGCCAGCAGCTTGGAGGCGGGAAGTGAAGCTTTCTTT.

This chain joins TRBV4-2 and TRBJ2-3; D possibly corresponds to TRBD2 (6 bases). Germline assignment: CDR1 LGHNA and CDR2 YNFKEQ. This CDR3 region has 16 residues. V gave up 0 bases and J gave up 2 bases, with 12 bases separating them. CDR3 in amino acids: CASSQEGTADTDTQYF. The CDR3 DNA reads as TGTGCCAGCAGCCAAGAAGGGACTGCGGACACAGATACGCAGTATTTT.

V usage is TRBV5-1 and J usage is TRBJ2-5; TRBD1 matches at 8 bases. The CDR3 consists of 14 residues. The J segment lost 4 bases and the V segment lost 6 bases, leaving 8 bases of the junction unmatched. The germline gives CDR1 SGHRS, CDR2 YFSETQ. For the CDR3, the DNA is TGCGCCAGCAACCCGATACAGGGGGGAGAGACCCAGTACTTC. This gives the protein CASNPIQGGETQYF.

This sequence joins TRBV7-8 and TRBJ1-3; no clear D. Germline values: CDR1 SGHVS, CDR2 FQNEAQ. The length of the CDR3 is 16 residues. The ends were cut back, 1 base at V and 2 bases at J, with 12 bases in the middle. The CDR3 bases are TGTGCCAGCAGCTTAGGAGGGAGTCCACCTGGAAACACCATATATTTT. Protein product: CASSLGGSPPGNTIYF.

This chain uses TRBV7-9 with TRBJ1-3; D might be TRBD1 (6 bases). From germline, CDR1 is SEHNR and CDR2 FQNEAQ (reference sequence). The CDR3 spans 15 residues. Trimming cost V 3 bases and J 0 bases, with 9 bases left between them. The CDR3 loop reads CASSLTGASGNTIYF. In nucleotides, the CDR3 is TGTGCCAGCAGCTTGACAGGAGCCTCTGGAAACACCATATATTTT.

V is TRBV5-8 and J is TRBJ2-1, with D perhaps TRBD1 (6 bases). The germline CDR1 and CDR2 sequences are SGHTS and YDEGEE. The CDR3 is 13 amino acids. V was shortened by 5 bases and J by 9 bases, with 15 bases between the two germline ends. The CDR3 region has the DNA TGTGCCAGCAGACCCATGGGGGCCCTTGAGCAGTTCTTC. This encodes CASRPMGALEQFF.

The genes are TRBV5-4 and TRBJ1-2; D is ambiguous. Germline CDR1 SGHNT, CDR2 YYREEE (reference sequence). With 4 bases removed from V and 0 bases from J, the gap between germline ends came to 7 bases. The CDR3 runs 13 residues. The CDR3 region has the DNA TGTGCCAGCAGCGCCGGTTCTAACTATGGCTACACCTTC. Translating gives CASSAGSNYGYTF.

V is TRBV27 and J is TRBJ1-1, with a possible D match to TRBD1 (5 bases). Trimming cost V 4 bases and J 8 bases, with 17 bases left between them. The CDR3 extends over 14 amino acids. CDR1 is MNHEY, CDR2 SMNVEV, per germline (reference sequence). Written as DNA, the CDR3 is TGTGCCAGCAGTTCTGCCGGGACGCACAGGGAAGCTTTCTTT. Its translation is CASSSAGTHREAFF.

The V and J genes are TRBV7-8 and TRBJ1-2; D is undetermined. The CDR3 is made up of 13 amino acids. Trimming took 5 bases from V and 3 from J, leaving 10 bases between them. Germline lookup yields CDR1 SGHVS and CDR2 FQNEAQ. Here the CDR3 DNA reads TGTGCCAGCAGCGGAGCAAACTACTATGGCTACACCTTC. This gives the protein CASSGANYYGYTF.

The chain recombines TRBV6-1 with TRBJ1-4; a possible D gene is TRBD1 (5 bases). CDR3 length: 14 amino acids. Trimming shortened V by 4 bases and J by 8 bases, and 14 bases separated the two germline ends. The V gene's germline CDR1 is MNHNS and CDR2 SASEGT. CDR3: CASSGGRWGEKLFF. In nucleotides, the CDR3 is TGTGCCAGCAGTGGGGGACGGTGGGGGGAAAAACTGTTTTTT.